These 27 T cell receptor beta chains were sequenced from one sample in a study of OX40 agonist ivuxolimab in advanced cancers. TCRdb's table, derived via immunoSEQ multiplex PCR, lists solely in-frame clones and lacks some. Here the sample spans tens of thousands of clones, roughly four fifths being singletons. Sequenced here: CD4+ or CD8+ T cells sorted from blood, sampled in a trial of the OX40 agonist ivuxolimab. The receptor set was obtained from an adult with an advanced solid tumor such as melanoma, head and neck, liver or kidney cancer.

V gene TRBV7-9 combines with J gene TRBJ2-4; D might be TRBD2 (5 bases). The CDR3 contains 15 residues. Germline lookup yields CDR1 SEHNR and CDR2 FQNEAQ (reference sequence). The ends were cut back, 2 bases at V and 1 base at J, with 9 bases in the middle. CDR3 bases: TGTGCCAGCAGCTTACTAGCCGGGGCCAAAAACATTCAGTACTTC. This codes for CASSLLAGAKNIQYF.

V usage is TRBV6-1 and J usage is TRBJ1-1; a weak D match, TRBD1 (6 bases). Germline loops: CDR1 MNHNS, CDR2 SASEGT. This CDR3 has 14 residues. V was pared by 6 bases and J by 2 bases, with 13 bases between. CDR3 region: CASRIQGINTEAFF. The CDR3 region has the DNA TGTGCCAGCAGGATACAGGGAATAAACACTGAAGCTTTCTTT.

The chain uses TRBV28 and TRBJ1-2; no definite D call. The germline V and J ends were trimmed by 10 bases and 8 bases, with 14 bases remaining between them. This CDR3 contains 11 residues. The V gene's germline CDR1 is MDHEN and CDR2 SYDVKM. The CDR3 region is CATDAGWGYTF. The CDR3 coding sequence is TGTGCCACCGACGCGGGTTGGGGCTACACCTTC.

CDR3 in amino acids: CASSSPGGYEQFF. The DNA for the CDR3 is TGTGCCAGCAGTTCTCCGGGTGGCTATGAGCAGTTCTTC. V gene TRBV28 combines with J gene TRBJ2-1; D is unclear. With 4 bases removed from V and 8 bases from J, the gap between germline ends came to 12 bases. CDR3 length: 13 residues. CDR1 and CDR2 (germline): MDHEN, SYDVKM.

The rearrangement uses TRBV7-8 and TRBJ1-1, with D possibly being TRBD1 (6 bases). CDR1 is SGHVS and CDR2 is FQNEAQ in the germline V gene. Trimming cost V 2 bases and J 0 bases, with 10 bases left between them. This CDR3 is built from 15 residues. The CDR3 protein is CASSLLGAMNTEAFF. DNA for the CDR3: TGTGCCAGCAGCTTATTGGGGGCCATGAACACTGAAGCTTTCTTT.

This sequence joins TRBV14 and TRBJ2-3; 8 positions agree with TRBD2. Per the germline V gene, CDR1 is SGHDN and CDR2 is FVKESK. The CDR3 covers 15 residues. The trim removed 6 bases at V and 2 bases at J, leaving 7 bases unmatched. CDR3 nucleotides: TGTGCCAGCAGACGGACGGGACTAGACACAGATACGCAGTATTTT. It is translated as CASRRTGLDTDTQYF.

The CDR3 DNA is TGTGCCAGCAGTTTACCCCGGGACAGGGTGAGTCAGCCCCAGCATTTT. Translated, it gives CASSLPRDRVSQPQHF. This rearrangement joins TRBV27 to TRBJ1-5; 9 nucleotides line up with TRBD1. In germline, CDR1 is MNHEY, CDR2 SMNVEV (reference sequence). CDR3 length: 16 amino acids. V trimming: 2 bases; J trimming: 6 bases; junction bases outside the gene matches: 8.

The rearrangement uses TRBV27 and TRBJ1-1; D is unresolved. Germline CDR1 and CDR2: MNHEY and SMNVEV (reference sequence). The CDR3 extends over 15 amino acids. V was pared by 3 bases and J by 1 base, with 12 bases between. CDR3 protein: CASSFKGWRNTEAFF. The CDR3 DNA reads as TGTGCCAGCAGTTTTAAGGGTTGGAGGAACACTGAAGCTTTCTTT.

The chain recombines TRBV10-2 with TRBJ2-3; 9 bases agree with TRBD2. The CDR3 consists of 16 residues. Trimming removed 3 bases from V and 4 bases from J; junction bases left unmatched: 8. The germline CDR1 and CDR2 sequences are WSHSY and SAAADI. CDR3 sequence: CASSDGRGGPADTQYF. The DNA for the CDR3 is TGCGCCAGCAGTGATGGGCGGGGGGGCCCCGCAGATACGCAGTATTTT.

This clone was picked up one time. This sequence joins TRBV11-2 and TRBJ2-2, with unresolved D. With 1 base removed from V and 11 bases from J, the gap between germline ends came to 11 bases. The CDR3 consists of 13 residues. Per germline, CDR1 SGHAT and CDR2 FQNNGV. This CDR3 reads CASSLGPGGELFF. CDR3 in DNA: TGTGCCAGCAGCTTAGGGCCTGGCGGTGAGCTGTTTTTT.

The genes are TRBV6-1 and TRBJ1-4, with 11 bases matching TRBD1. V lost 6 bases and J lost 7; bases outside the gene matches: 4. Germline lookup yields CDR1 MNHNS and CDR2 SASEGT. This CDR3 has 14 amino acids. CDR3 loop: CASRGTGGGEKLFF. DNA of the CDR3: TGTGCCAGCAGAGGGACAGGGGGTGGTGAAAAACTGTTTTTT.

The CDR3 reads CASIRGRNSPLHF. The CDR3 DNA reads as TGCGCCAGCATTAGGGGCAGAAATTCACCCCTCCACTTT. The genes are TRBV10-2 and TRBJ1-6, with a tentative D call TRBD1 (5 bases). Germline CDR1 is WSHSY and CDR2 is SAAADI. V was shortened by 7 bases and J by 7 bases, with 11 bases between the two germline ends. The CDR3 sequence is 13 residues long.

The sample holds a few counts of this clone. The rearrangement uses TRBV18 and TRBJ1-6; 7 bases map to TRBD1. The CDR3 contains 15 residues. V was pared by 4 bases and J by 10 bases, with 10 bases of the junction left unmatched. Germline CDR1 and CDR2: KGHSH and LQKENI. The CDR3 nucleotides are TGTGCCAGCTCACTCGGGACAGCGCGGGACTCACCCCTCCACTTT. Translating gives CASSLGTARDSPLHF.

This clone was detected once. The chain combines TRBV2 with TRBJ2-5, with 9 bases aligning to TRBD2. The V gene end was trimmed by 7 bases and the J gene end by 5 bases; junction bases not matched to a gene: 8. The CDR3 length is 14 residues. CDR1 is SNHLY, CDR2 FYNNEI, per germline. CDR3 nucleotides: TGTGCCAGCAAGAGGGCGGGGGGGCTGGAGACCCAGTACTTC. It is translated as CASKRAGGLETQYF.

The CDR3 nucleotides read TGTGCCAGCAGCTTGTTCCAGACTGGAAACACCATATATTTT. This codes for CASSLFQTGNTIYF. The genes are TRBV5-5 and TRBJ1-3, with D hard to call. Germline CDR1 reads SGHKS; CDR2 reads YYEKEE (reference sequence). CDR3 size: 14 residues. V lost 1 base and J 2 bases, leaving 7 bases between the germline ends. The full variable domain, its missing parts supplied by reference TRBV5-5 and TRBJ1-3, is DAGVTQSPTHLIKTRGQQVTLRCSPISGHKSVSWYQQVLGQGPQFIFQYYEKEERGRGNFPDRFSARQFPNYSSELNVNALLLGDSALYLCASSLFQTGNTIYFGEGSWLTVV.

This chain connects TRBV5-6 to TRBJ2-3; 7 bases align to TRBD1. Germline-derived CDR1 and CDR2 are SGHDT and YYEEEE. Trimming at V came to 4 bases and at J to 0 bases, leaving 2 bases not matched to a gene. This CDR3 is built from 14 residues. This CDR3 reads CASSTTGSTDTQYF. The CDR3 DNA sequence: TGTGCCAGCAGCACGACAGGGAGCACAGATACGCAGTATTTT.

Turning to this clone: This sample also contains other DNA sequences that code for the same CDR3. DNA of the CDR3: TGCGCCAGCAAAACCGGGACAGGCACTATCTCTGGAAACACCATATATTTT. Translation: CASKTGTGTISGNTIYF. The chain joins TRBV5-1 to TRBJ1-3; 8 positions match TRBD1. The CDR3 is 17 residues long. With V trimmed by 6 bases and J by 0 bases, 11 bases remained unmatched. CDR1 and CDR2 from the germline V gene are SGHRS and YFSETQ.

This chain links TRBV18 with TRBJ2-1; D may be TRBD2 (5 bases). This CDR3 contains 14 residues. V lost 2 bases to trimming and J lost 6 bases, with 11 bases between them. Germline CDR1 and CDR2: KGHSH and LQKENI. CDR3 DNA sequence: TGTGCCAGCTCACCATTAAACGAGGGCAATGAGCAGTTCTTC. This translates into CASSPLNEGNEQFF.

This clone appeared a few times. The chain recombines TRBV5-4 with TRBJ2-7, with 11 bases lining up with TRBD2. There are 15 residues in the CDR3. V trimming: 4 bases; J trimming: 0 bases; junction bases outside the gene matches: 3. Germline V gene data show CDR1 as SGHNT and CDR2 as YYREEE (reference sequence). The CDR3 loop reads CASSLGLAGSYEQYF. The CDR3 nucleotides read TGTGCCAGCAGCCTAGGACTAGCGGGCTCCTACGAGCAGTACTTC.

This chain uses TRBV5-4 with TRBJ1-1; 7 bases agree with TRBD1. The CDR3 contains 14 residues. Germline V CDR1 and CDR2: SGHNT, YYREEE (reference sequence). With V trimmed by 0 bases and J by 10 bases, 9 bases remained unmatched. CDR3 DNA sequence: TGTGCCAGCAGCTTGGAAAACAGGGGTTCAGGAGCTTTCTTT. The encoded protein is CASSLENRGSGAFF.

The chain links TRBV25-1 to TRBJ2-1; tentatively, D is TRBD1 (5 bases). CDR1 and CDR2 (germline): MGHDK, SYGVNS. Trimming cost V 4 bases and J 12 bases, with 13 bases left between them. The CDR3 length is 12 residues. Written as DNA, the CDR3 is TGTGCCAGCAGTGTTGGACATACAGGGCAGTTCTTC. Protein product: CASSVGHTGQFF.

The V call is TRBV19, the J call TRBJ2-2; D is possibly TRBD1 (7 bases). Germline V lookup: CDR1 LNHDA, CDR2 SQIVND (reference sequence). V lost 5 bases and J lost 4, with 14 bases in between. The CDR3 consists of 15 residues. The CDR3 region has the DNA TGTGCCAGTAGTTCAGGGGGGCAGGTCACCGGGGAGCTGTTTTTT. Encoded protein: CASSSGGQVTGELFF. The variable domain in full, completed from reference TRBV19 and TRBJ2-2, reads DGGITQSPKYLFRKEGQNVTLSCEQNLNHDAMYWYRQDPGQGLRLIYYSQIVNDFQKGDIAEGYSVSREKKESFPLTVTSAQKNPTAFYLCASSSGGQVTGELFFGEGSRLTVL.

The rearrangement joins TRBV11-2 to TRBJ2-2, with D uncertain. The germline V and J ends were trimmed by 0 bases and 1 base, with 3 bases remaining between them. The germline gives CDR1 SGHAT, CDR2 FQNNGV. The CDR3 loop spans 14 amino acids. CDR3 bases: TGTGCCAGCAGCTTAGAGCGGAACACCGGGGAGCTGTTTTTT. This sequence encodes CASSLERNTGELFF.

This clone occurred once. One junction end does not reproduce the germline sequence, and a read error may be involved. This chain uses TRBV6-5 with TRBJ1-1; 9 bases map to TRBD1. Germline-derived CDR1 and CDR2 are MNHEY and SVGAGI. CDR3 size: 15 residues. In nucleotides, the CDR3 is TGTGCCATCAGTAAAGGACAGGGGATTCGGACTGAAGCTTTCTTT. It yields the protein CAISKGQGIRTEAFF.

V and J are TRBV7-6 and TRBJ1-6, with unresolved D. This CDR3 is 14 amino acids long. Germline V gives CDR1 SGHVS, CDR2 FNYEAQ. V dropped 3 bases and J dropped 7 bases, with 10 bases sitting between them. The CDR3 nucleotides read TGTGCCAGCAGCTTGGAGCAGAGGAATTCACCCCTCCACTTT. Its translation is CASSLEQRNSPLHF.

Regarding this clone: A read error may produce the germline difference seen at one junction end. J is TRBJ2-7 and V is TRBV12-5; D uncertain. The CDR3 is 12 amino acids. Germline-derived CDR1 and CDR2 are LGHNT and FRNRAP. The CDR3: CASGLAPSVEMF. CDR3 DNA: TGTGCTAGTGGTTTGGCCCCCTCGGTCGAAATGTTC.

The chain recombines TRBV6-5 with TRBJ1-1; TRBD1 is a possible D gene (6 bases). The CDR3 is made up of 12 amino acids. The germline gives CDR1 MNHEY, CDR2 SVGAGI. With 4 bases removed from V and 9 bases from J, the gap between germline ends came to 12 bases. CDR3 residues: CASSSDRIKAFF. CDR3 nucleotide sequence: TGTGCCAGCAGTTCAGACAGGATAAAAGCTTTCTTT.